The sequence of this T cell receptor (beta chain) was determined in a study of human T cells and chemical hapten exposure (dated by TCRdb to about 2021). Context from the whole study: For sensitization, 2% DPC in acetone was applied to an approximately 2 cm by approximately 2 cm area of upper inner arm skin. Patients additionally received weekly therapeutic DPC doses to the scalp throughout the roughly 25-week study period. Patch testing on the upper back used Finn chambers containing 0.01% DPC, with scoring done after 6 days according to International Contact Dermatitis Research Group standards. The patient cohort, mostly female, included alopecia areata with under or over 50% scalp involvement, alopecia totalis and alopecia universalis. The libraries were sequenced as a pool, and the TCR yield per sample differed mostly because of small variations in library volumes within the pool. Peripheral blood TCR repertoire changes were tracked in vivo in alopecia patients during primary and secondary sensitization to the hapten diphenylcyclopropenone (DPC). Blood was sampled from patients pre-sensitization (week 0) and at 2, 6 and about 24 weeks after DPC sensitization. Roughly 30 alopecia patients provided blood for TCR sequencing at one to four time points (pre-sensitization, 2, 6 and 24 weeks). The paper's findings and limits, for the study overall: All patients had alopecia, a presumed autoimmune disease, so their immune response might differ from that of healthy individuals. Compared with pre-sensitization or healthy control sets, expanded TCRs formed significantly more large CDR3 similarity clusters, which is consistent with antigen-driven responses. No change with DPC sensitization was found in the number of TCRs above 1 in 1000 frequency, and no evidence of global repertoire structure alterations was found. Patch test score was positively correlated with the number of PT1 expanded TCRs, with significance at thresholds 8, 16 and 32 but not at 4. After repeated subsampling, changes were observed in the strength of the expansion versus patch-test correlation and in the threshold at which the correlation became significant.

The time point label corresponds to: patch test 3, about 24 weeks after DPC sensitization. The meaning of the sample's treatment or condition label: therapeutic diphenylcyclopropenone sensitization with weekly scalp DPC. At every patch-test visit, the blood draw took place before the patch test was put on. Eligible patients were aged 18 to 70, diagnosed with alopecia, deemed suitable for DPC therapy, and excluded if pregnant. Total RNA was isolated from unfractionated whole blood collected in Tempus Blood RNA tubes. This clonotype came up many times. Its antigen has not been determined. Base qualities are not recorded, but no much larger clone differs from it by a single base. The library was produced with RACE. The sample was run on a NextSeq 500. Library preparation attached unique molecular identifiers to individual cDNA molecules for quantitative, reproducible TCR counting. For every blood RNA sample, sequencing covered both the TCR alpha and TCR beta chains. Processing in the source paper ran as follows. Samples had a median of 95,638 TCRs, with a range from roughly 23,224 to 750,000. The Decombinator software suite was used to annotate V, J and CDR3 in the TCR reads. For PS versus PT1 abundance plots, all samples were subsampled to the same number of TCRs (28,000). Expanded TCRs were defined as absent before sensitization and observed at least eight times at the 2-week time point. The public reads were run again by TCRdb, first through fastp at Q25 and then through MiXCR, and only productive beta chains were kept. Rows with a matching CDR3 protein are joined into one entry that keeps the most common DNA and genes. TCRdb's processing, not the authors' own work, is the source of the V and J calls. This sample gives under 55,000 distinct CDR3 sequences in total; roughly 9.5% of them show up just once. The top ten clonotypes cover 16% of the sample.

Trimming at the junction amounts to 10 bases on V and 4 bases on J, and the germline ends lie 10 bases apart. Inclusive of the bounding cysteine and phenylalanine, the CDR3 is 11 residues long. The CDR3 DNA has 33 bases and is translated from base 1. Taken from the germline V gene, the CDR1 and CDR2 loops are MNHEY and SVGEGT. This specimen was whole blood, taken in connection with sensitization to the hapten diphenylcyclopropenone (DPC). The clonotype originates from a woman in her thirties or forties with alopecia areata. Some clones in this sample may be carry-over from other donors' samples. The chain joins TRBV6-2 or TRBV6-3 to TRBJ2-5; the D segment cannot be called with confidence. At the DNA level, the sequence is TGTGCCACTTCCCCCTCAGAGACCCAGTACTTC. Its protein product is CATSPSETQYF.